This T cell receptor beta chain was observed in a study of early T cells in non-severe SARS-CoV-2 infection. Many counts were recorded for this clonotype. Trimming cost V 0 bases and J 1 base, with 6 bases left between them. Germline assignment: CDR1 SQVTM and CDR2 ANQGSEA. The CDR3 length is 13 residues. Attachment of unique molecular identifiers was made to individual cDNA molecules. TCRdb ran MiXCR on the 5' RACE reads and lists one entry per CDR3 protein. The profile shows under 95,000 distinct CDR3 sequences, around 12% of them singletons. Material: whole blood. The rearrangement joins TRBV29-1 to TRBJ1-1; D is undetermined. The origin of this receptor is an adult who was a healthcare worker with PCR-confirmed SARS-CoV-2 infection or an uninfected control (not recorded which). In DNA, the CDR3 is TGCAGCGTTGAAGACGGCCGGAACACTGAAGCTTTCTTT. This sequence encodes CSVEDGRNTEAFF.